What follows are 3 T cell receptor beta chains derived from one specimen sequenced in a study of T cells after yellow fever vaccination. From the 5' RACE reads, TCRdb called clonotypes with MiXCR, one entry per CDR3 protein. The table includes around 300,000 distinct CDR3 sequences, over 4% detected once. The sample consisted of PBMCs, taken 5 days after the yellow fever booster vaccination. Every receptor here comes from a man aged 18 to 29 who received the YFV17D yellow fever vaccine.

The chain recombines TRBV28 with TRBJ1-6; D remains unclear. V dropped 5 bases and J dropped 4 bases, with 12 bases sitting between them. CDR1 is MDHEN and CDR2 is SYDVKM in the germline V gene. The CDR3 loop spans 15 amino acids. CDR3 in DNA: TGTGCCAGCAGTCCCCGAACGGCTTATAATTCACCCCTCCACTTT. It translates to CASSPRTAYNSPLHF. Full variable domain (outside the CDR3, taken from reference TRBV28 and TRBJ1-6): DVKVTQSSRYLVKRTGEKVFLECVQDMDHENMFWYRQDPGLGLRLIYFSYDVKMKEKGDIPEGYSVSREKKERFSLILESASTNQTSMYLCASSPRTAYNSPLHFGNGTRLTVT.

This clonotype was detected a few times. V and J are TRBV27 and TRBJ2-3; maybe TRBD1 (5 bases). In germline, CDR1 is MNHEY, CDR2 SMNVEV (reference sequence). The CDR3 has 15 amino acids. V dropped 8 bases and J dropped 4 bases, with 19 bases sitting between them. The CDR3 region has the DNA TGTGCCAGCTGGTCGGAAACAGGTCCCCCAGATACGCAGTATTTT. This translates into CASWSETGPPDTQYF.

A few counts support this clonotype. This sequence joins TRBV6-2 or TRBV6-3 and TRBJ2-4; possibly TRBD1 for D (6 bases). In germline, CDR1 is MNHEY, CDR2 SVGEGT. The CDR3 sequence is 17 residues long. V was pared by 2 bases and J by 0 bases, with 14 bases between. CDR3 protein: CASSYEGTSVAKNIQYF. As DNA, the CDR3 is TGTGCCAGCAGTTACGAGGGGACATCTGTAGCCAAAAACATTCAGTACTTC.